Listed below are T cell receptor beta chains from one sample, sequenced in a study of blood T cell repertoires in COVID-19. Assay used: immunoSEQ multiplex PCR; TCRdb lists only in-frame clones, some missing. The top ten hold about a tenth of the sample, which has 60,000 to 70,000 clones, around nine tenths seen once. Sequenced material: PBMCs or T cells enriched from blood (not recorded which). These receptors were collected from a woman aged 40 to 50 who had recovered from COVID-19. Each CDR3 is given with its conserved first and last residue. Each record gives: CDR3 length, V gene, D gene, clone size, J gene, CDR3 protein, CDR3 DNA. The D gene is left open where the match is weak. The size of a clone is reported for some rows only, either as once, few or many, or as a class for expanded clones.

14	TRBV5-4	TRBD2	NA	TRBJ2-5	CASTLAGGPETQYF	TGTGCCAGCACCCTAGCGGGGGGGCCAGAGACCCAGTACTTC
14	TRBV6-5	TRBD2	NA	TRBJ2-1	CASTTSGNYNEQFF	TGTGCCAGTACGACTAGCGGCAACTACAATGAGCAGTTCTTC
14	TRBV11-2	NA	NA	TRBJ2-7	CASTPRGKRSEQYF	TGTGCCAGCACTCCCAGGGGTAAGCGGTCCGAGCAGTACTTC
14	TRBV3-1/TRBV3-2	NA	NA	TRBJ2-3	CASSPWETVDTQYF	TGTGCCAGCAGTCCTTGGGAGACTGTCGATACGCAGTATTTT
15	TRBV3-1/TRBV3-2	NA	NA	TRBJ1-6	CASSQDQGINSPLHF	TGTGCCAGCAGCCAAGATCAGGGGATCAATTCACCCCTCCACTTT
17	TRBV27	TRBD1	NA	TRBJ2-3	CASSFSTGQNTGDTQYF	TGTGCCAGCAGTTTTTCGACAGGGCAAAACACGGGAGATACGCAGTATTTT
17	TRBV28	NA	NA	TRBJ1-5	CASSSIHPDSRPQPQHF	TGTGCCAGCAGTTCAATCCACCCGGACAGCCGTCCTCAGCCCCAGCATTTT
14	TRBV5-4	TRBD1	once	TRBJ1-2	CASSLAGTAYGYTF	TGTGCCAGCAGCTTGGCCGGGACAGCTTATGGCTACACCTTC
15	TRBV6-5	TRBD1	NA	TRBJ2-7	CASRTSRQGFGEQYF	TGTGCCAGCAGAACAAGTCGACAGGGCTTCGGCGAGCAGTACTTC
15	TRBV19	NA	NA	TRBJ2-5	CASSLGGERGETQYF	TGTGCCAGTAGCTTAGGGGGGGAAAGGGGAGAGACCCAGTACTTC
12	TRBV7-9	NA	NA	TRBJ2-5	CASSSLQETQYF	TGTGCCAGCAGCTCCCTCCAAGAGACCCAGTACTTC
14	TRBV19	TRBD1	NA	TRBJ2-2	CASRRGQGAGELFF	TGTGCCAGTAGAAGGGGACAGGGGGCCGGGGAGCTGTTTTTT
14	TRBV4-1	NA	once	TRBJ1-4	CASSPPGQFEKLFF	TGCGCCAGCAGTCCCCCCGGTCAATTTGAAAAACTGTTTTTT
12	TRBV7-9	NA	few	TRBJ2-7	CASSSGTSEQYF	TGTGCCAGCAGTTCAGGTACAAGCGAGCAGTACTTC
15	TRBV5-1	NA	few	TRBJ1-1	CASTAGGAMNTEAFF	TGCGCCAGCACTGCCGGAGGCGCTATGAACACTGAAGCTTTCTTT
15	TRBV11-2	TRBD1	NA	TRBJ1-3	CASSFRGTEGNTIYF	TGTGCCAGCAGCTTTAGGGGGACAGAAGGAAACACCATATATTTT
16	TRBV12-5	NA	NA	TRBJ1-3	CASGLVVSSSGNTIYF	TGTGCTAGTGGTTTGGTAGTTTCGAGCTCTGGAAACACCATATATTTT
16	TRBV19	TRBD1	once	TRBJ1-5	CASSITGTGFNQPQHF	TGTGCCAGTAGTATTACCGGGACAGGGTTTAATCAGCCCCAGCATTTT
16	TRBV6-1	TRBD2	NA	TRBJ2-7	CASSEVGGGAPYEQYF	TGTGCCAGCAGTGAAGTAGGCGGGGGGGCCCCCTACGAGCAGTACTTC
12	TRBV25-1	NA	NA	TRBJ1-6	CASSERGGPLHF	TGTGCCAGCAGTGAACGCGGGGGACCCCTCCACTTT
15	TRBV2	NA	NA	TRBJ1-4	CASSEALQGGEKLFF	TGTGCCAGCAGTGAAGCGCTTCAGGGTGGTGAAAAACTGTTTTTT
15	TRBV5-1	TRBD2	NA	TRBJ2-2	CASGAGATNTGELFF	TGCGCCAGCGGAGCGGGGGCAACGAACACCGGGGAGCTGTTTTTT
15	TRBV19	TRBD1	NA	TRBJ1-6	CASSQGSSYNSPLHF	TGTGCCAGCTCACAGGGGAGCTCCTATAATTCACCCCTCCACTTT
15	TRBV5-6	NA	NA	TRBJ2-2	CASSRTDHPAGELFF	TGTGCCAGCAGCCGGACTGACCATCCTGCCGGGGAGCTGTTTTTT
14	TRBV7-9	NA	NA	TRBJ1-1	CASSLVQGNTEAFF	TGTGCCAGCAGCTTGGTACAGGGTAACACTGAAGCTTTCTTT
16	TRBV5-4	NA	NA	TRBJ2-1	CASSAGVGGPDNEQFF	TGTGCCAGCAGCGCCGGTGTGGGCGGGCCTGACAATGAGCAGTTCTTC
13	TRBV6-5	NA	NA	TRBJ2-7	CASTNRALYEQYF	TGTGCCAGCACGAACAGGGCACTCTACGAGCAGTACTTC
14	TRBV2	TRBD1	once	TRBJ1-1	CASRGQGDHTEAFF	TGTGCCAGCAGGGGACAGGGGGATCACACTGAAGCTTTCTTT
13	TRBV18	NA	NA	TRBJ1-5	CASSPKSGQPQHF	TGTGCCAGCTCACCAAAGAGCGGGCAGCCCCAGCATTTT